This is a list of T cell receptor beta chains from one sample in a study of beta chain features in type 1 diabetes. Measured with immunoSEQ multiplex PCR; TCRdb has only the in-frame clones, and not every one. The data hold roughly 380,000 clones, with roughly a fifth observed a single time. The source material was naive CD4+ T cells from blood. The receptors were gathered from a woman between 18 and 29 years old in good health. The CDR3 runs from the conserved cysteine through the conserved F or W. The D gene is left open where the match is weak. A clone size is listed for some rows: how often the clone was seen (once, few, many), or a class if it is expanded.

abundance	d_gene	j_gene	v_gene	CDR3aa	CDR3nt
few	TRBD2	TRBJ2-7	TRBV6-1	CASEGGGSSYEQYF	TGTGCCAGCGAGGGAGGCGGGAGCTCCTACGAGCAGTACTTC
-	TRBD1	TRBJ1-1	TRBV9	CASSETTGAGEAFF	TGTGCCAGCAGCGAAACGACAGGGGCGGGTGAAGCTTTCTTT
few	TRBD1	TRBJ1-2	TRBV29-1	CSVDRDRKYGYTF	TGCAGCGTTGATCGGGACAGAAAATATGGCTACACCTTC
-	-	TRBJ1-2	TRBV4-1	CASSQAQITRDGYTF	TGCGCCAGCAGCCAAGCCCAAATCACCAGGGATGGCTACACCTTC
-	-	TRBJ2-6	TRBV5-6	CASSLKGSGANVLTF	TGTGCCAGCAGCTTGAAGGGGTCTGGGGCCAACGTCCTGACTTTC
-	-	TRBJ2-1	TRBV14	CASSQAGLYNEQFF	TGTGCCAGCAGCCAAGCGGGACTTTACAATGAGCAGTTCTTC
once	-	TRBJ1-1	TRBV6-5	CASSYIPSKNTEAFF	TGTGCCAGCAGTTATATCCCTTCTAAGAACACTGAAGCTTTCTTT
-	TRBD2	TRBJ2-2	TRBV14	CASRTSGNTGELFF	TGTGCCAGCAGAACTAGCGGGAACACCGGGGAGCTGTTTTTT
-	-	TRBJ1-2	TRBV30	CAWTLGSYGYTF	TGTGCCTGGACCCTTGGCAGCTATGGCTACACCTTC
-	-	TRBJ1-1	TRBV29-1	CSVEDLEGGLTHNTEAFF	TGCAGCGTTGAAGATCTGGAGGGCGGTTTAACCCACAACACTGAAGCTTTCTTT
-	-	TRBJ2-7	TRBV7-9	CASSLPGQTYEQYF	TGTGCCAGCAGCTTACCGGGACAAACCTACGAGCAGTACTTC
few	TRBD1	TRBJ2-7	TRBV5-4	CASSLDGTGVFHEQYF	TGTGCCAGCAGCTTGGATGGCACAGGGGTCTTCCACGAGCAGTACTTC
few	TRBD2	TRBJ2-5	TRBV7-2	CASSLEPGGATKETQYF	TGTGCCAGCAGCTTAGAACCGGGGGGAGCCACCAAAGAGACCCAGTACTTC
few	TRBD1	TRBJ1-5	TRBV4-1	CASSSTGGRLGGDQPQHF	TGCGCCAGCAGCTCGACAGGGGGCCGGCTGGGGGGGGATCAGCCCCAGCATTTT
-	TRBD2	TRBJ2-7	TRBV5-1	CASSETSGRYEQYF	TGCGCCAGCAGCGAGACTAGCGGGAGGTACGAGCAGTACTTC
-	TRBD2	TRBJ2-5	TRBV2	CASRGTSQYF	TGTGCCAGCAGGGGGACTAGCCAGTACTTC
few	-	TRBJ1-1	TRBV11-3	CASSLPRQAPTEAFF	TGTGCCAGCAGCTTACCTAGACAGGCTCCCACTGAAGCTTTCTTT
few	TRBD1	TRBJ2-1	TRBV2	CASSEAPGGEQFF	TGTGCCAGCAGTGAAGCGCCAGGGGGTGAGCAGTTCTTC
-	TRBD1	TRBJ1-1	TRBV5-4	CASSLGEMTGGSDAFF	TGTGCCAGCAGCTTGGGGGAGATGACAGGGGGTTCTGACGCTTTCTTT
-	TRBD1	TRBJ1-2	TRBV6-5	CASILLGQVFFGYTF	TGTGCCAGCATCCTACTGGGACAGGTCTTTTTTGGCTACACCTTC
few	-	TRBJ2-3	TRBV7-6	CASSLSSSTDTQYF	TGTGCCAGCAGCCTTTCTTCTAGCACAGATACGCAGTATTTT
few	-	TRBJ2-4	TRBV29-1	CSVEISAKNIQYF	TGCAGCGTTGAAATCTCAGCCAAAAACATTCAGTACTTC
-	-	TRBJ2-3	TRBV25-1	CASKPGHSTDTQYF	TGTGCCAGCAAACCTGGCCATAGCACAGATACGCAGTATTTT
-	TRBD2	TRBJ2-4	TRBV25-1	CASTPGLATNIQYF	TGTGCCAGCACCCCCGGACTAGCGACAAACATTCAGTACTTC
-	TRBD2	TRBJ2-7	TRBV4-2	CASSPSLAGYEQYF	TGTGCCAGCAGCCCCTCACTAGCGGGGTACGAGCAGTACTTC
few	-	TRBJ1-1	TRBV5-4	CASSLGGKVTEAFF	TGTGCCAGCAGCTTGGGAGGTAAAGTCACTGAAGCTTTCTTT
-	-	TRBJ1-5	TRBV6-5	CASSRSLQGHQPQHF	TGTGCCAGCAGTCGATCCTTACAGGGCCACCAGCCCCAGCATTTT
few	TRBD1	TRBJ1-2	TRBV28	CASYDRGRTKAGYTF	TGTGCCAGCTATGACAGGGGGCGGACGAAGGCTGGCTACACCTTC